These T cell receptor beta chains were read from a single sample in a study of T cell responses to AZD1222 COVID-19 vaccine. Measured with immunoSEQ multiplex PCR; TCRdb has only the in-frame clones, and not every one. The data hold more than 95,000 clones, with nearly 95% observed a single time. The starting material was peripheral blood, obtained on day 0 of AZD1222 vaccination. The receptors originated from an adult in good health. The CDR3 runs from the conserved cysteine through the conserved F or W.

V gene: TRBV7-9; CDR3 protein: CATLGGTPNTEAFF
V gene: TRBV5-1; CDR3 protein: CASSPRAGEDTQYF
V gene: TRBV7-9; CDR3 protein: CASSLGEEPQHF
V gene: TRBV24-1; CDR3 protein: CATSRGGINDEQFF
V gene: TRBV5-4; CDR3 protein: CASSSRTSGRLNEQFF
V gene: TRBV5-1; CDR3 protein: CASSTGLAGNTGELFF
V gene: TRBV11-2; CDR3 protein: CASRPEGARETQYF
V gene: TRBV7-9; CDR3 protein: CASSVYSGANVLTF
V gene: TRBV5-5; CDR3 protein: CASSLQHGHQETQYF
V gene: TRBV6-5; CDR3 protein: CASSYSSGANVLTF
V gene: TRBV30; CDR3 protein: CAWAGGITYEQYF